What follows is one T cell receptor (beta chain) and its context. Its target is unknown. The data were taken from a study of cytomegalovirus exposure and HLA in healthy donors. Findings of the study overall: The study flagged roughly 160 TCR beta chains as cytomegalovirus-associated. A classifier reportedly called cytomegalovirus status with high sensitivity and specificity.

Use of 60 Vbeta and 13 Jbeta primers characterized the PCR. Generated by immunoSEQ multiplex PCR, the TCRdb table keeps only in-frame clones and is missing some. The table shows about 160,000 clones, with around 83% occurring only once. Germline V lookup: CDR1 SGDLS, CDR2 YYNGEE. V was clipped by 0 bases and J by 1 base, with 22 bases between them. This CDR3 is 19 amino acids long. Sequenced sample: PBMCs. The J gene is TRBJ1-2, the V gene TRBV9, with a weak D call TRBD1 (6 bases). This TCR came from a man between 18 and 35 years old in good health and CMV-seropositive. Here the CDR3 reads CASSVAKDGGASFNYGYTF. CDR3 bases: TGTGCCAGCAGCGTAGCTAAGGATGGGGGCGCCAGCTTTAACTATGGCTACACCTTC.